The 21 T cell receptor beta chains below were found in one sample sequenced in a study of early T cells in non-severe SARS-CoV-2 infection. TCRdb re-called the 5' RACE reads through MiXCR, storing one row per CDR3 protein. The sample shows approximately 100,000 distinct CDR3 sequences, approximately 14% of them seen only once. Input material: whole blood. Source of these receptors: an adult who was a healthcare worker with PCR-confirmed SARS-CoV-2 infection or an uninfected control (not recorded which).

The chain is built from TRBV20-1 and TRBJ1-2; 7 bases fit TRBD1. Germline values: CDR1 DFQATT, CDR2 SNEGSKA (reference sequence). This CDR3 has 15 residues. The ends lost 6 bases at V and 4 bases at J; junction bases unmatched: 14. The CDR3 is CSAPNPTGSGYGYTF. The CDR3 DNA is TGCAGTGCACCTAACCCGACAGGGAGTGGCTATGGCTACACCTTC.

This clonotype was counted only a few times. The chain links TRBV29-1 to TRBJ1-6; 7 bases fit TRBD1. Per the germline V gene, CDR1 is SQVTM and CDR2 is ANQGSEA. The CDR3 is 12 amino acids. Trimming removed 7 bases from V and 7 bases from J; junction bases left unmatched: 4. The DNA of the CDR3 is TGCAGCGCCGGGACAGCCAATTCACCCCTCCACTTT. Amino acids: CSAGTANSPLHF.

The chain couples TRBV29-1 to TRBJ1-2, with 10 nucleotides matching TRBD1. CDR3 length: 14 amino acids. V trimming: 4 bases; J trimming: 1 base; junction bases outside the gene matches: 3. Germline V gives CDR1 SQVTM, CDR2 ANQGSEA. The CDR3 loop is CSVAGQGFNYGYTF. Written as DNA, the CDR3 is TGCAGCGTTGCGGGACAGGGGTTTAACTATGGCTACACCTTC.

This clonotype has ten or more counts. This sequence joins TRBV11-2 and TRBJ2-7; D unresolved. V lost 0 bases, J lost 4 bases, and 28 bases lay in between. Germline loops: CDR1 SGHAT, CDR2 FQNNGV. This CDR3 has 20 amino acids. In DNA form, the CDR3 reads TGTGCCAGCAGCTTAGATCGAAAGGACCCAACACGCCGAAGAGGTTACGAGCAGTACTTC. This sequence encodes CASSLDRKDPTRRRGYEQYF. The whole variable domain, filled in from reference TRBV11-2 and TRBJ2-7, reads EAGVAQSPRYKIIEKRQSVAFWCNPISGHATLYWYQQILGQGPKLLIQFQNNGVVDDSQLPKDRFSAERLKGVDSTLKIQPAKLEDSAVYLCASSLDRKDPTRRRGYEQYFGPGTRLTVT.

This clonotype has at least ten counts. The CDR3 DNA reads as TGTGCCAGCAGCTGGTCGGGGGTAGAGACCCAGTACTTC. Translated: CASSWSGVETQYF. The genes are TRBV7-3 and TRBJ2-5, with TRBD2 as a possible D gene (6 bases). From germline, CDR1 is SGHTA and CDR2 FQGTGA. The CDR3 length is 13 residues. V gave up 4 bases and J gave up 4 bases, with 10 bases separating them.

The table lists this clonotype with a few counts. The rearrangement joins TRBV27 to TRBJ2-5; a weak D match, TRBD1 (6 bases). Trimming removed 0 bases at V and 0 bases at J, with 8 bases between. The CDR3 length is 15 residues. CDR1 and CDR2 from the germline V gene are MNHEY and SMNVEV (reference sequence). The CDR3 region has the DNA TGTGCCAGCAGTTTATCAACAGGGTACCAAGAGACCCAGTACTTC. Translating gives CASSLSTGYQETQYF.

This clonotype was detected a few times. V is TRBV7-2 and J is TRBJ2-7, with D unresolved. Trimming removed 6 bases at V and 7 bases at J, with 10 bases between. From germline, CDR1 is SGHTA and CDR2 FQGNSA. The CDR3 totals 11 residues. The CDR3 sequence is CASRGAQEQYF. Here the CDR3 DNA reads TGTGCCAGCAGAGGTGCACAGGAGCAGTACTTC.

This clonotype was observed a handful of times. The chain joins TRBV5-5 to TRBJ2-1; perhaps TRBD1 as D (5 bases). CDR1 and CDR2 from the germline V gene are SGHKS and YYEKEE (reference sequence). The CDR3 spans 15 residues. The germline V and J ends were trimmed by 4 bases and 5 bases, with 16 bases remaining between them. The CDR3 loop is CASSPRQGTNNEQFF. The CDR3 bases are TGTGCCAGCAGCCCAAGGCAGGGTACGAACAATGAGCAGTTCTTC. The whole variable domain, remainder taken from reference TRBV5-5 and TRBJ2-1, is DAGVTQSPTHLIKTRGQQVTLRCSPISGHKSVSWYQQVLGQGPQFIFQYYEKEERGRGNFPDRFSARQFPNYSSELNVNALLLGDSALYLCASSPRQGTNNEQFFGPGTRLTVL.

The chain is built from TRBV5-1 and TRBJ2-2; 9 bases map to TRBD2. Germline values: CDR1 SGHRS, CDR2 YFSETQ. This CDR3 has 16 residues. Trimming cost V 2 bases and J 3 bases; bases outside gene matches: 5. CDR3 protein: CASSFRLAGYTGELFF. CDR3 DNA sequence: TGCGCCAGCAGCTTCCGGCTAGCGGGGTACACCGGGGAGCTGTTTTTT.

This clonotype has more than one count but fewer than ten. This rearrangement joins TRBV7-2 to TRBJ2-1, with D maybe TRBD2 (5 bases). Germline CDR1 reads SGHTA; CDR2 reads FQGNSA. This CDR3 contains 17 residues. The V gene lost 0 bases and the J gene lost 0 bases, with 12 bases spanning the gap. The CDR3 nucleotides are TGTGCCAGCAGCTTAGCTGGAGGTCCCCGCTCCTACAATGAGCAGTTCTTC. Protein product: CASSLAGGPRSYNEQFF.

The chain joins TRBV29-1 to TRBJ1-1, with unresolved D. Germline V gene data show CDR1 as SQVTM and CDR2 as ANQGSEA. Trimming cost V 2 bases and J 6 bases, with 10 bases left between them. This CDR3 spans 12 amino acids. The CDR3 sequence is CSVEFTGPEAFF. The CDR3 nucleotides are TGCAGCGTTGAATTTACGGGCCCTGAAGCTTTCTTT.

The chain uses TRBV2 and TRBJ2-2; D unclear. The CDR3 has 13 amino acids. CDR1 is SNHLY, CDR2 FYNNEI, per germline. Trimming removed 6 bases from V and 2 bases from J, with 7 bases in between. CDR3 sequence: CASRAFNTGELFF. CDR3 DNA sequence: TGTGCCAGCAGAGCATTTAACACCGGGGAGCTGTTTTTT.

The chain employs TRBV5-1 and TRBJ1-2, with a possible D match to TRBD1 (6 bases). The CDR3 loop spans 14 amino acids. The V end lost 2 bases, the J end lost 2 bases, and 10 bases lay between the germline ends. Germline loops: CDR1 SGHRS, CDR2 YFSETQ. The CDR3 DNA reads TGCGCCAGCAGCTTATCGGGACAAAACTATGGCTACACCTTC. Translating it yields CASSLSGQNYGYTF. The full variable domain, completed using reference TRBV5-1 and TRBJ1-2, is KAGVTQTPRYLIKTRGQQVTLSCSPISGHRSVSWYQQTPGQGLQFLFEYFSETQRNKGNFPGRFSGRQFSNSRSEMNVSTLELGDSALYLCASSLSGQNYGYTFGSGTRLTVV.

The rearrangement uses TRBV10-1 and TRBJ1-1; D not resolved. V dropped 5 bases and J dropped 4 bases, with 8 bases sitting between them. Germline V CDR1 and CDR2: WNHNN, SYGVQD (reference sequence). The length of the CDR3 is 12 residues. In DNA form, the CDR3 reads TGCGCCAGCAGTCTTTCGGGCACTGAAGCTTTCTTT. Encoded protein: CASSLSGTEAFF.

The V and J genes are TRBV7-2 and TRBJ1-5; 12 nucleotides line up with TRBD1. Germline V gene data show CDR1 as SGHTA and CDR2 as FQGNSA. Trimming took 1 base from V and 7 from J; bases not matched to a gene: 5. This CDR3 is 16 amino acids long. CDR3 sequence: CASSLVGTGGYQPQHF. For the CDR3, the DNA is TGTGCCAGCAGCTTAGTAGGGACAGGGGGCTACCAGCCCCAGCATTTT.

This clonotype was picked up many times. The chain is built from TRBV20-1 and TRBJ1-1, with 8 bases that match TRBD1. The junction had 6 bases not matched to a gene; V was cut back by 5 bases and J by 1 base. Germline loops: CDR1 DFQATT, CDR2 SNEGSKA (reference sequence). The CDR3 extends over 14 amino acids. The CDR3 DNA is TGCAGTGCTGACCGGGACAGGCAGAACACTGAAGCTTTCTTT. As protein: CSADRDRQNTEAFF.

The chain employs TRBV7-2 and TRBJ2-3, with TRBD2 identical over 7 bases. Per germline, CDR1 SGHTA and CDR2 FQGNSA. There are 14 residues in the CDR3. V lost 5 bases to trimming and J lost 2 bases; unmatched junction nucleotides: 4. The CDR3 sequence is CASSIGTTTDTQYF. CDR3 DNA sequence: TGTGCCAGCAGCATTGGGACTACCACAGATACGCAGTATTTT.

This clonotype showed up just a few times. The chain has TRBV7-9 and TRBJ2-3; D is uncertain. V lost 0 bases and J lost 0, with 10 bases in between. The CDR3 spans 16 residues. Germline assignment: CDR1 SEHNR and CDR2 FQNEAQ (reference sequence). Here the CDR3 reads CASSLASAVSTDTQYF. In nucleotides, the CDR3 is TGTGCCAGCAGCTTAGCGTCCGCGGTTAGCACAGATACGCAGTATTTT.

The genes are TRBV9 and TRBJ2-7, with 8 bases matching TRBD1. V dropped 4 bases and J dropped 3; count of bases not matched to a gene: 9. Per germline, CDR1 SGDLS and CDR2 YYNGEE. The CDR3 is made up of 15 amino acids. CDR3 protein: CASSLAGTGYYEQYF. CDR3 coding DNA: TGTGCCAGCAGCTTGGCCGGGACAGGCTACTACGAGCAGTACTTC.

CDR3 coding DNA: TGTGCCAGCAGTGCTAGGGGCCCCGTCCAAGAGACCCAGTACTTC. Protein product: CASSARGPVQETQYF. This rearrangement joins TRBV25-1 to TRBJ2-5, with D perhaps matching TRBD1 (5 bases). Trimming took 4 bases from V and 1 from J, leaving 13 bases between them. This CDR3 is built from 15 residues. In germline, CDR1 is MGHDK, CDR2 SYGVNS. The full variable domain, completed using reference TRBV25-1 and TRBJ2-5, is EADIYQTPRYLVIGTGKKITLECSQTMGHDKMYWYQQDPGMELHLIHYSYGVNSTEKGDLSSESTVSRIRTEHFPLTLESARPSHTSQYLCASSARGPVQETQYFGPGTRLLVL.

The V and J genes are TRBV28 and TRBJ1-2, with D unresolved. CDR1 is MDHEN and CDR2 is SYDVKM in the germline V gene. The V and J ends lost 5 bases and 4 bases respectively, with 14 bases between them. This CDR3 contains 14 residues. CDR3 residues: CASSPGGLLYGYTF. CDR3 DNA sequence: TGTGCCAGCAGTCCCGGAGGGCTCCTCTATGGCTACACCTTC.